This is a list of T cell receptor beta chains from one sample in a study of a mutant IDH1 vaccine in newly diagnosed glioma. Antigens of these TCRs are unknown. The method was immunoSEQ multiplex PCR; TCRdb's version includes in-frame clones alone and lacks a portion of them. The sample records around 28,000 clones, roughly 80% being singletons. The sequencing used PBMCs, collected from a glioma patient whose treatment included an IDH1 peptide vaccine. The source is a young woman with glioma. The CDR3 runs from the conserved cysteine through the conserved F or W. Fields, in order: D gene, clone size, V gene, J gene, CDR3 DNA, CDR3 protein. A D gene is named only where the DNA matches it firmly. Clone sizes are given selectively: once, few, many, or a class where the clone is expanded.

TRBD2	NA	TRBV7-9	TRBJ2-5	TGTGCCAGCAGCCGATTAGCGGGGGGGCAGGAGACCCAGTACTTC	CASSRLAGGQETQYF
TRBD1	NA	TRBV30	TRBJ1-2	TGTGCCTGGAGTCCTGGACAGGGCAGGGGCTACACCTTC	CAWSPGQGRGYTF
NA	few	TRBV18	TRBJ2-7	TGTGCCAGCTCACCTACGGCTGACGAAGTTTTTTGGGTGCAGTACTTC	CASSPTADEVFWVQYF
NA	few	TRBV30	TRBJ1-6	TGTGCCTGGAGTGTGTGGGGGAATAATTCACCCCTCCACTTT	CAWSVWGNNSPLHF
NA	NA	TRBV30	TRBJ1-2	TGTGCCTGGAGTAACCCGGGACGTTCGCAGGGCTATGGCTACACCTTC	CAWSNPGRSQGYGYTF
TRBD1	NA	TRBV29-1	TRBJ1-1	TGCAGCGCCCCGGTACCGGGACAGGTAAACACTGAAGCTTTCTTT	CSAPVPGQVNTEAFF
NA	NA	TRBV14	TRBJ2-7	TGTGCCAGCAGCCAGGCGAGGCAGGGCGAAAAGTTTTACGAGCAGTACTTC	CASSQARQGEKFYEQYF
NA	NA	TRBV29-1	TRBJ1-2	TGCAGCGCTCTGGGCGGAGATGGCTACACCTTC	CSALGGDGYTF
NA	NA	TRBV5-4	TRBJ2-3	TGTGCCAGCAGTCCGGGACTCCGCACAGATACGCAGTATTTT	CASSPGLRTDTQYF
TRBD1	once	TRBV5-6	TRBJ1-4	TGTGCCAGCAGCTATAGGGACAGCAGAACTAATGAAAAACTGTTTTTT	CASSYRDSRTNEKLFF
NA	once	TRBV6-5	TRBJ1-1	TGTGCCAGCAGTTACTCCGGATTGAGCACTGAAGCTTTCTTT	CASSYSGLSTEAFF
NA	NA	TRBV2	TRBJ1-1	TGTGCCAGCACCGGACAGCGGAACACTGAAGCTTTCTTT	CASTGQRNTEAFF
NA	NA	TRBV4-3	TRBJ1-2	TGCGCCAGCAGCCAAGGTCCTACAGAGGGTAACTATGGCTACACCTTC	CASSQGPTEGNYGYTF
NA	NA	TRBV15	TRBJ1-1	TGTGCCACCAGCAGACAATTGACAGTTCTTAGGAGCACTGAAGCTTTCTTT	CATSRQLTVLRSTEAFF
TRBD1	NA	TRBV7-8	TRBJ2-7	TGTGCCAGCAGCACCAGACAGGGAACCTACGAGCAGTACTTC	CASSTRQGTYEQYF
TRBD1	once	TRBV10-1	TRBJ2-7	TGCGGGGGCGGGGGACAGGGGCATCAAGAGCAGTACTTC	CGGGGQGHQEQYF